The table lists the clone carrying this TCR beta chain with many counts. Antigen unknown. CDR1 is MDHEN and CDR2 is SYDVKM in the germline V gene. The CDR3 is 11 amino acids. V was clipped by 6 bases and J by 7 bases, with 10 bases between them. The investigators amplified TCR beta CDR3 regions from RNA transcripts. Primed by the HTBI set, a first-round RT-PCR was run on the TCR CDR3. TCRdb reanalysed the multiplex PCR reads using MiXCR and keeps one entry per CDR3 protein. The sample includes 640,000 or so distinct CDR3 sequences, approximately 14% of them seen just once. This sample was included in a study of T cells in Graves' hyperthyroidism and ophthalmopathy. Overall study findings and caveats: Model predictions of ophthalmopathy came a median roughly 6.7 months before onset.

Ophthalmopathy in the patients scored at least 3 on Clinical Activity Score and at least 4 on NOSPECS grade, lasting under 3 months. Sequenced sample: blood. The chain employs TRBV28 and TRBJ2-7; D uncertain. The source of this sequence is a woman between 18 and 29 years old with Graves' ophthalmopathy. CDR3 protein: CASRSPREQYF. CDR3 in DNA: TGTGCCAGCAGGTCGCCGCGTGAGCAGTACTTC.